The 17 T cell receptor beta chains in this list originate from one sample, sequenced in a study of a mutant IDH1 vaccine in newly diagnosed glioma. Here immunoSEQ multiplex PCR was the method, and the copy in TCRdb shows in-frame clones only, minus some. The sample lists some 67,000 clones; about 83% were seen once. The time point here: baseline, week 1 (first vaccination visit). Indicated treatment: pre-vaccination baseline after standard-of-care therapy. Sequencing was performed on peripheral blood mononuclear cells (PBMCs), taken from a glioma patient treated with radiotherapy, temozolomide or both. All receptors derive from a young woman with glioma. Some clones in this sample may be carry-over from other donors' samples.

This chain connects TRBV7-2 to TRBJ1-2, with a tentative D call TRBD1 (6 bases). Trimming cost V 5 bases and J 2 bases, with 12 bases left between them. Germline V gene lookup returns CDR1 SGHTA and CDR2 FQGNSA. The length of the CDR3 is 14 residues. The CDR3 here is CASSEEQGNYGYTF. As DNA, the CDR3 is TGTGCCAGCAGCGAAGAACAGGGAAACTATGGCTACACCTTC. Full variable domain (rest looked up from reference TRBV7-2 and TRBJ1-2): GAGVSQSPSNKVTEKGKDVELRCDPISGHTALYWYRQSLGQGLEFLIYFQGNSAPDKSGLPSDRFSAERTGGSVSTLTIQRTQQEDSAVYLCASSEEQGNYGYTFGSGTRLTVV.

The chain uses TRBV27 and TRBJ2-2; the match to TRBD2 covers 9 bases. Germline CDR1 MNHEY, CDR2 SMNVEV (reference sequence). The CDR3 length is 16 residues. Trimming removed 2 bases from V and 0 bases from J; junction bases left unmatched: 1. The CDR3 loop is CASSLAGGSNTGELFF. As DNA, the CDR3 is TGTGCCAGCAGTTTAGCGGGGGGGTCGAACACCGGGGAGCTGTTTTTT.

This clone was counted a few times. The chain recombines TRBV19 with TRBJ1-1; the D gene is possibly TRBD1 (6 bases). V was trimmed by 4 bases and J by 7 bases, leaving 13 bases between them. This CDR3 region has 13 residues. Germline V gives CDR1 LNHDA, CDR2 SQIVND (reference sequence). This CDR3 reads CASSRGPMIEAFF. The CDR3 region has the DNA TGTGCCAGTAGTAGGGGGCCGATGATTGAAGCTTTCTTT.

The V gene is TRBV4-3, the J gene TRBJ2-1; the D gene is possibly TRBD2 (6 bases). Trimming pared 0 bases from V and 7 bases from J, leaving 25 bases between. This CDR3 comprises 19 residues. The germline gives CDR1 LGHNA, CDR2 YSLEER. The CDR3 spells CASSQDGSTGTFLRNEQFF. The DNA of the CDR3 is TGCGCCAGCAGCCAAGATGGATCGACCGGGACTTTCTTACGAAATGAGCAGTTCTTC.

Regarding this clone: Other DNA sequences in the same sample also yield this CDR3. The V and J genes are TRBV19 and TRBJ1-1, with D hard to call. The germline V gene encodes CDR1 LNHDA and CDR2 SQIVND (reference sequence). This CDR3 is 13 amino acids long. V was trimmed by 0 bases and J by 0 bases, leaving 2 bases between them. As DNA, the CDR3 is TGTGCCAGTAGTATAGAACTGAACACTGAAGCTTTCTTT. It is translated as CASSIELNTEAFF.

Only one count was recorded for this clone. The chain joins TRBV5-4 to TRBJ1-6; 7 positions match TRBD1. CDR1 and CDR2 from the germline V gene are SGHNT and YYREEE (reference sequence). V was clipped by 0 bases and J by 8 bases; unmatched bases: 8. The CDR3 is 16 amino acids. CDR3 nucleotides: TGTGCCAGCAGCTTGGCCCCGACAGGGCCAGATTCACCCCTCCACTTT. Its protein product is CASSLAPTGPDSPLHF.

This chain joins TRBV27 and TRBJ2-1; no clear D. CDR1 MNHEY and CDR2 SMNVEV come from the germline V gene (reference sequence). The V end was cut by 4 bases, the J end by 4 bases, with 8 bases between. The CDR3 extends over 13 amino acids. The CDR3 here is CASSSRIYNEQFF. CDR3 nucleotide sequence: TGTGCCAGCAGTTCCAGGATATACAATGAGCAGTTCTTC.

The genes are TRBV6-5 and TRBJ2-3, with D perhaps given as TRBD1 or TRBD2 (5 bases each). CDR1 is MNHEY and CDR2 is SVGAGI in the germline V gene. The CDR3 totals 14 residues. V lost 7 bases and J 5 bases, leaving 16 bases between the germline ends. In DNA, the CDR3 is TGTGCCAGCACCAAGTGGCCGGGGCAAGATACGCAGTATTTT. Translation gives CASTKWPGQDTQYF.

This clone was counted between two and nine times. The chain employs TRBV19 and TRBJ2-5; the match to TRBD2 covers 7 bases. Germline CDR1 LNHDA, CDR2 SQIVND (reference sequence). With V trimmed by 3 bases and J by 1 base, 8 bases remained unmatched. The CDR3 has 16 residues. CDR3 amino acids: CASSILSGAFQETQYF. DNA for the CDR3: TGTGCCAGTAGTATTTTAAGCGGGGCCTTCCAAGAGACCCAGTACTTC.

The gene calls are TRBV27 and TRBJ2-2; the D gene could be TRBD1 or TRBD2 (8 bases each). There are 16 residues in the CDR3. The ends were cut back, 3 bases at V and 4 bases at J, with 15 bases in the middle. CDR1 MNHEY and CDR2 SMNVEV come from the germline V gene (reference sequence). The CDR3 loop reads CASSLLAGTGTGELFF. Written as DNA, the CDR3 is TGTGCCAGCAGTTTGTTAGCGGGGACAGGCACCGGGGAGCTGTTTTTT.

The chain combines TRBV2 with TRBJ1-1; D is uncertain. There are 12 residues in the CDR3. Trimming took 6 bases from V and 4 from J, leaving 9 bases between them. CDR1 is SNHLY, CDR2 FYNNEI, per germline. This chain's CDR3 is CASRPLSTEAFF. The CDR3 nucleotides are TGTGCCAGCAGACCCCTATCCACTGAAGCTTTCTTT.

The chain combines TRBV18 with TRBJ2-7; D is ambiguous. CDR3 length: 13 residues. From germline, CDR1 is KGHSH and CDR2 LQKENI. Trimming cost V 4 bases and J 4 bases, with 11 bases left between them. CDR3 nucleotides: TGTGCCAGCTCACGTCCGAGGATATACGAGCAGTACTTC. It yields the protein CASSRPRIYEQYF.

The V and J genes are TRBV5-1 and TRBJ1-6; 12 nucleotides align to TRBD1. Per the germline V gene, CDR1 is SGHRS and CDR2 is YFSETQ. This CDR3 is 16 amino acids long. The V and J ends lost 2 bases and 13 bases, in that order; junction bases with no gene match: 10. The CDR3 DNA reads TGCGCCAGCAGCTTTGAGGGGGGACAGGGGGCCTTTCCCCTCCACTTT. This gives the protein CASSFEGGQGAFPLHF.

This chain uses TRBV9 with TRBJ2-6, with D unresolved. This CDR3 is 15 amino acids long. Germline V gene lookup returns CDR1 SGDLS and CDR2 YYNGEE. Trimming shortened V by 0 bases and J by 0 bases, and 4 bases separated the two germline ends. CDR3 in DNA: TGTGCCAGCAGCGTAGAGTCCTCTGGGGCCAACGTCCTGACTTTC. Protein product: CASSVESSGANVLTF.

In its sample, this clone ranks as medium-sized. The gene calls are TRBV7-8 and TRBJ2-7; no definite D call. Germline V gene sequence: CDR1 SGHVS, CDR2 FQNEAQ. This CDR3 region has 11 residues. V shed 9 bases and J shed 2 bases, with 8 bases lying between them. The CDR3 loop reads CASSMAYEQYF. CDR3 sequence (DNA): TGTGCCAGTTCAATGGCCTACGAGCAGTACTTC. Complete variable domain (other parts from reference TRBV7-8 and TRBJ2-7): GAGVSQSPRYKVAKRGQDVALRCDPISGHVSLFWYQQALGQGPEFLTYFQNEAQLDKSGLPSDRFFAERPEGSVSTLKIQRTQQEDSAVYLCASSMAYEQYFGPGTRLTVT.

The chain links TRBV5-4 to TRBJ1-2; 9 nucleotides agree with TRBD1. This CDR3 region has 15 residues. V shed 2 bases, J shed 4 bases, and the junction held 6 bases outside the gene matches. Germline V gene data show CDR1 as SGHNT and CDR2 as YYREEE (reference sequence). CDR3 sequence (DNA): TGTGCCAGCAGCTTCCCGGGACAGGGAAGCTATGGCTACACCTTC. Translating gives CASSFPGQGSYGYTF.

The chain recombines TRBV6-5 with TRBJ1-1; 7 bases are shared with TRBD1. V was pared by 4 bases and J by 4 bases, with 9 bases of the junction left unmatched. Germline CDR1 is MNHEY and CDR2 is SVGAGI. CDR3 length: 15 residues. CDR3 loop: CASSSRQGASTEAFF. CDR3 bases: TGTGCCAGCAGTTCCAGACAGGGAGCGAGCACTGAAGCTTTCTTT.